A selection of T cell receptor beta chains follows, all from one sample in a study of Graves' ophthalmopathy and Graves' hyperthyroidism. TCRdb called the multiplex PCR reads again in MiXCR, with one record for every CDR3 protein. Of some 1.1 million distinct CDR3 sequences listed, 35% to 40% are singletons. Sequencing was carried out using peripheral blood or thyroid tissue (not recorded which). The receptor source for this set is an adult man with Graves' hyperthyroidism. The CDR3 runs from the conserved cysteine through the conserved F or W. The D gene is left open where the match is weak. Not all rows give a size; the values are once, few, many and, for expanded clones, a class.

J gene	clone size	D gene	V gene	CDR3 DNA	CDR3 protein
TRBJ1-4	many	-	TRBV12-3/TRBV12-4	TGTGCCAGCAGTTTGGTGACTTACGAAAAACTGTTTTTT	CASSLVTYEKLFF
TRBJ2-2	many	-	TRBV29-1	TGCAGCGTTGTTGTCACCGGGGAGCTGTTTTTT	CSVVVTGELFF
TRBJ1-2	many	-	TRBV15	TGTGCCACCAGCAGAGGGGAGGACGCTGGCTACACCTTC	CATSRGEDAGYTF
TRBJ1-2	-	TRBD1	TRBV27	TGTGCCAGCACGGGACAGGGGGCTCTTGGCTACACCTTC	CASTGQGALGYTF
TRBJ2-7	few	-	TRBV6-1	TGTGCCAGCAGTGAGGGGGCCGGGGACACCTACGAGCAGTACTTC	CASSEGAGDTYEQYF
TRBJ1-6	-	-	TRBV10-3	TGTGCCATCAATCCAGGGGCCTATAATTCACCCCTCCACTTT	CAINPGAYNSPLHF
TRBJ2-7	once	TRBD2	TRBV29-1	TGCAGCGTTGAAGGAGGACTAGGGGCGGGGGATCCCTACGAGCAGTACTTC	CSVEGGLGAGDPYEQYF
TRBJ1-1	few	-	TRBV10-3	TGTGCCAGCAGTTACGCCAGGGACCCTGAAGCTTTCTTT	CASSYARDPEAFF
TRBJ2-7	many	-	TRBV20-1	TGCAGTGCTAGAGATCCCGCGCAACTGATCTCCTACGAGCAGTACTTC	CSARDPAQLISYEQYF
TRBJ2-7	few	TRBD1	TRBV10-3	TGTGCCACCTCAATGACAGGGCCCTACGAGCAGTACTTC	CATSMTGPYEQYF
TRBJ2-2	-	TRBD1	TRBV7-3	TGTGCCAGCAGCTTAATGGCGGGACAGGGGAACACCGGGGAGCTGTTTTTT	CASSLMAGQGNTGELFF
TRBJ2-5	-	-	TRBV28	TGTGCCAGCAGTTACAACGACCCAACGGGAGAGACCCAGTACTTC	CASSYNDPTGETQYF
TRBJ2-7	-	TRBD2	TRBV2	TGTGCCACCTTGAATAGCGGGACCTACGAGCAGTACTTC	CATLNSGTYEQYF
TRBJ1-1	few	TRBD1	TRBV20-1	TGCAGTGCTAGGATCAACGACAGGGGGCTTAACACTGAAGCTTTCTTT	CSARINDRGLNTEAFF
TRBJ2-7	-	TRBD2	TRBV11-2	TGTGCCAGCAGCCGAGCCACACTAGCGGACAACAGAGAGCAGTACTTC	CASSRATLADNREQYF
TRBJ1-4	many	-	TRBV20-1	TGCAGTGCTAGAGACAGGGGCCTTAGGGGGAAACTGTTTTTT	CSARDRGLRGKLFF
TRBJ1-5	many	TRBD1	TRBV2	TGTGCCAGTAGACAGGGGAGCAATCAGCCCCAGCATTTT	CASRQGSNQPQHF